This passage covers 23 T cell receptor beta chains from one sample sequenced in a study of shared clonotypes between healthy human individuals (dated by TCRdb to 2018 to 2020). The receptor library was made with the immunoSEQ multiplex PCR assay. As stored in TCRdb, this immuneACCESS dataset retains in-frame rearrangements with V and J assigned. A fraction of the clones does not appear; measured against another copy, unresolved V genes explain less than half of the discrepancy, and the remainder lacks a known reason. A total of around 980,000 clones appear in this sample, more than 75% of them only once. Roughly 0.62% of the sample is held by the ten biggest clonotypes. The specimen was memory CD4+ T cells from PBMCs. Taken with the paper, the label for cell subset or site translates to: CD45RA-negative fraction. Receptors originate from a man aged 18-30 years in good health. Some clones in this sample may be carry-over from other donors' samples.

V gene TRBV5-1 combines with J gene TRBJ2-6; 7 bases align to TRBD2. This CDR3 is 15 amino acids long. J was trimmed by 9 bases and V by 0 bases; bases with no gene match: 6. Germline V gene lookup returns CDR1 SGHRS and CDR2 YFSETQ. The DNA for the CDR3 is TGCGCCAGCAGCTTGGTCCGGGGGGAGGACAACGTCCTGACTTTC. Protein product: CASSLVRGEDNVLTF. Variable domain in full (rest from reference TRBV5-1 and TRBJ2-6): KAGVTQTPRYLIKTRGQQVTLSCSPISGHRSVSWYQQTPGQGLQFLFEYFSETQRNKGNFPGRFSGRQFSNSRSEMNVSTLELGDSALYLCASSLVRGEDNVLTFGAGSRLTVL.

The chain recombines TRBV27 with TRBJ2-3; D not certain. Trimming removed 3 bases from V and 4 bases from J, with 8 bases in between. The CDR3 loop spans 13 amino acids. Germline V gene sequence: CDR1 MNHEY, CDR2 SMNVEV (reference sequence). DNA for the CDR3: TGTGCCAGCAGTTTCGGTGAGGCAGATACGCAGTATTTT. It encodes CASSFGEADTQYF.

In DNA form, the CDR3 reads TGCGCCAGCAGCTCCAAACCCTCGACAGGGGGCGCTTGGGAGACCCAGTACTTC. It codes for CASSSKPSTGGAWETQYF. V is TRBV5-1 and J is TRBJ2-5, with TRBD1 matching over 10 bases. The junction had 16 bases not matched to a gene; V was cut back by 3 bases and J by 5 bases. The germline CDR1 and CDR2 sequences are SGHRS and YFSETQ. The CDR3 runs 18 residues. The full variable domain, in which reference TRBV5-1 and TRBJ2-5 provide the parts outside the CDR3, is KAGVTQTPRYLIKTRGQQVTLSCSPISGHRSVSWYQQTPGQGLQFLFEYFSETQRNKGNFPGRFSGRQFSNSRSEMNVSTLELGDSALYLCASSSKPSTGGAWETQYFGPGTRLLVL.

The chain employs TRBV25-1 and TRBJ1-1; TRBD1 matches at 7 bases. Trimming cost V 1 base and J 3 bases; bases outside gene matches: 2. Germline CDR1 MGHDK, CDR2 SYGVNS. The CDR3 has 14 amino acids. This chain's CDR3 is CASSEWDSYTEAFF. Here the CDR3 DNA reads TGTGCCAGCAGTGAATGGGACAGCTACACTGAAGCTTTCTTT. Full variable domain (outside the CDR3, taken from reference TRBV25-1 and TRBJ1-1): EADIYQTPRYLVIGTGKKITLECSQTMGHDKMYWYQQDPGMELHLIHYSYGVNSTEKGDLSSESTVSRIRTEHFPLTLESARPSHTSQYLCASSEWDSYTEAFFGQGTRLTVV.

CDR3 sequence reads: CAWSVFQGAVPQPQHF. For the CDR3, the DNA is TGTGCCTGGAGTGTATTTCAGGGGGCAGTACCTCAGCCCCAGCATTTT. The V gene is TRBV30, the J gene TRBJ1-5, with 8 bases aligning to TRBD1. CDR1 and CDR2 (germline): GTSNPN, SVGIG (reference sequence). The CDR3 has 16 amino acids. V shed 0 bases and J 6 bases; nucleotides not matched to a gene: 10.

This chain uses TRBV4-3 with TRBJ2-4, with D tentatively TRBD2 (6 bases). V lost 0 bases, J lost 0 bases, and 18 bases lay in between. CDR1 and CDR2 from the germline V gene are LGHNA and YSLEER. The CDR3 is 19 amino acids. In DNA, the CDR3 is TGCGCCAGCAGCCAAGATTGGCGGGATGGAAAACTAGCCAAAAACATTCAGTACTTC. Its protein product is CASSQDWRDGKLAKNIQYF.

This clone was detected once. This chain connects TRBV10-3 to TRBJ2-7; D uncertain. The length of the CDR3 is 13 residues. Trimming shortened V by 10 bases and J by 0 bases, and 13 bases separated the two germline ends. Germline values: CDR1 ENHRY, CDR2 SYGVKD. CDR3 loop: CATPVQSSYEQYF. CDR3 DNA: TGTGCCACCCCCGTACAGAGCTCCTACGAGCAGTACTTC.

The V and J genes are TRBV18 and TRBJ2-4; 7 positions agree with TRBD1. J lost 3 bases, V lost 6 bases, and 8 bases had no gene match. Germline values: CDR1 KGHSH, CDR2 LQKENI. This CDR3 has 15 residues. CDR3 nucleotide sequence: TGTGCCAGCTCCGACATACAGGGGAACAAAAACATTCAGTACTTC. It yields the protein CASSDIQGNKNIQYF.

As regards this clone: One end of the junction does not line up with germline, which may come from a read error. The V call is TRBV7-9, the J call TRBJ2-1; 10 bases map to TRBD1. CDR1 and CDR2 (germline): SEHNR, FQNEAQ (reference sequence). The CDR3 is made up of 16 amino acids. CDR3 sequence (DNA): TGTGCCAGCAGCACCGGGACAGGGGCCTCCCACAATGAGCAGTTCTTC. This gives the protein CASSTGTGASHNEQFF.

As to this clone: One end of the junction fails to match germline, which may point to a read error. This chain joins TRBV5-1 and TRBJ2-5; no definite D call. The CDR3 length is 14 residues. CDR1 is SGHRS and CDR2 is YFSETQ in the germline V gene. Here the CDR3 reads CATSLGATEETQYF. The DNA for the CDR3 is TGCGCCACCAGCTTGGGCGCTACGGAAGAGACCCAGTACTTC.

V usage is TRBV7-2 and J usage is TRBJ1-1, with a weak D call TRBD1 (6 bases). With 5 bases removed from V and 1 base from J, the gap between germline ends came to 11 bases. The CDR3 sequence is 14 residues long. CDR1 and CDR2 from the germline V gene are SGHTA and FQGNSA. The CDR3 DNA reads TGTGCCAGCAGCCTACAGGGTCAGAACACTGAAGCTTTCTTT. The encoded protein is CASSLQGQNTEAFF.

This chain links TRBV27 with TRBJ2-7; D may be TRBD1 (6 bases). Trimming cost V 3 bases and J 0 bases, with 18 bases left between them. The length of the CDR3 is 17 residues. Germline V lookup: CDR1 MNHEY, CDR2 SMNVEV (reference sequence). CDR3 bases: TGTGCCAGCAGTTTTACCCTCCGGGACACCCGCTCCTACGAGCAGTACTTC. As protein: CASSFTLRDTRSYEQYF.

This chain joins TRBV27 and TRBJ1-2; the match to TRBD1 covers 10 bases. The CDR3 has 15 amino acids. V was clipped by 8 bases and J by 6 bases; unmatched bases: 12. Germline CDR1 reads MNHEY; CDR2 reads SMNVEV (reference sequence). The CDR3 loop reads CASRDPPGTGDGYTF. The CDR3 region has the DNA TGTGCCAGCCGTGATCCCCCCGGGACAGGGGATGGCTACACCTTC.

This clone was found a few times. The gene calls are TRBV2 and TRBJ1-1, with D perhaps TRBD1 (5 bases). The CDR3 sequence is 16 residues long. Germline assignment: CDR1 SNHLY and CDR2 FYNNEI. The ends were cut back, 8 bases at V and 2 bases at J, with 21 bases in the middle. CDR3 region: CASGRPPGTGNTEAFF. As DNA, the CDR3 is TGTGCCAGCGGGAGGCCCCCCGGGACGGGCAACACTGAAGCTTTCTTT.

V and J are TRBV18 and TRBJ2-1, with 7 bases aligning to TRBD1. J was trimmed by 6 bases and V by 5 bases; bases with no gene match: 10. The germline CDR1 and CDR2 sequences are KGHSH and LQKENI. The CDR3 loop spans 15 amino acids. CDR3 residues: CASSDSGQVSNEQFF. CDR3 DNA: TGTGCCAGCTCAGACAGCGGACAGGTCTCCAATGAGCAGTTCTTC.

The CDR3 DNA reads as TGTGCCAGCACTTTTAGCGGGAGTAACTCCAATGAGCAGTTCTTC. It yields the protein CASTFSGSNSNEQFF. The chain couples TRBV27 to TRBJ2-1; 9 bases align to TRBD2. The CDR3 extends over 15 amino acids. Looked up from germline, CDR1 is MNHEY and CDR2 is SMNVEV (reference sequence). The V gene end was trimmed by 7 bases and the J gene end by 6 bases; junction bases not matched to a gene: 10.

The chain employs TRBV6-6 and TRBJ2-3; D call uncertain. Deletions cut 1 base from V and 4 bases from J, with 12 bases between. Germline assignment: CDR1 MNHNY and CDR2 SVGAGI (reference sequence). The CDR3 totals 15 residues. CDR3 residues: CASSYWSLWADTQYF. CDR3 coding DNA: TGTGCCAGCAGTTACTGGAGCCTATGGGCAGATACGCAGTATTTT.

Notes on this clone: The identical CDR3 is also encoded by other nucleotide sequences in the sample. The rearrangement joins TRBV30 to TRBJ2-3; TRBD2 agrees at 10 bases. The J segment lost 8 bases and the V segment lost 3 bases, leaving 11 bases of the junction unmatched. Germline CDR1 reads GTSNPN; CDR2 reads SVGIG (reference sequence). The CDR3 runs to 15 residues. The CDR3 DNA reads as TGTGCCTGGAGAGGCCCAGCGGGAGGGCCTCGTACGCAGTATTTT. Protein: CAWRGPAGGPRTQYF.

This chain joins TRBV6-4 and TRBJ2-3, with D uncertain. V lost 2 bases and J lost 0, with 6 bases in between. Germline CDR1 MRHNA, CDR2 SNTAGT. The CDR3 is made up of 14 amino acids. The CDR3 nucleotides are TGTGCCAGCAGTGACGGCTTTAGCACAGATACGCAGTATTTT. It specifies CASSDGFSTDTQYF.

The V and J genes are TRBV5-1 and TRBJ2-3; 7 nucleotides match TRBD1. The trim removed 4 bases at V and 1 base at J, leaving 9 bases unmatched. The CDR3 runs 16 residues. CDR1 is SGHRS and CDR2 is YFSETQ in the germline V gene. DNA of the CDR3: TGCGCCAGCAGCCAGGGACAGCTCTTAGGCACAGATACGCAGTATTTT. Protein sequence: CASSQGQLLGTDTQYF.

The chain recombines TRBV5-4 with TRBJ2-3, with 7 bases lining up with TRBD1. Germline CDR1 SGHNT, CDR2 YYREEE (reference sequence). Losses at the gene ends were 5 bases for V and 4 bases for J; bases not matched to a gene: 7. The CDR3 totals 14 residues. As DNA, the CDR3 is TGTGCCAGCAGTAACAGGGGATCTGCAGATACGCAGTATTTT. It specifies CASSNRGSADTQYF.

Concerning this clone itself: This sequence may be a read error, since a much larger clone differs from it by one base. The chain has TRBV5-4 and TRBJ2-5; 11 bases line up with TRBD1. Germline V CDR1 and CDR2: SGHNT, YYREEE (reference sequence). The CDR3 length is 14 residues. V was pared by 4 bases and J by 2 bases, with 1 base of the junction left unmatched. For the CDR3, the DNA is TGTGCCAGCAGCCGGGACAGGGGGCAAGAGACCCAGTACTTC. Residues: CASSRDRGQETQYF.

The V and J genes are TRBV15 and TRBJ1-3; D is unclear. The CDR3 loop spans 16 amino acids. The V end lost 0 bases, the J end lost 0 bases, and 9 bases lay between the germline ends. The germline gives CDR1 LNHNV, CDR2 YYDKDF (reference sequence). The CDR3 bases are TGTGCCACCAGCAGAGACATTATAAGCTCTGGAAACACCATATATTTT. Protein sequence: CATSRDIISSGNTIYF.